Below are 30 T cell receptor beta chains sequenced from a single sample in a study of molecular identifiers for immune sequencing clone quantification (dated by TCRdb to 2016 to 2019). Library prep was done by PCR. For sequencing, an Illumina HiSeq 4000 was employed. The public reads were reprocessed in TCRdb via fastp at Q25 and MiXCR, keeping in-frame beta chains. Every CDR3 protein is listed once, alongside the most common genes and DNA of its rows. Across this sample there are about 510,000 distinct CDR3 sequences, with 20% to 25% seen only once. 0.7% to 1% of the sample belongs to the ten largest clones. Sample: naive CD8+ T cells from blood, with Jurkat cell RNA spiked in. The cell subset or site tag for this specimen amounts to: FACS-sorted CD8+CD4-CCR7+CD45RA+ naive T cells. These receptors all stem from a human donor in good health. Some libraries in this study had Jurkat cell RNA spiked in.

The chain uses TRBV9 and TRBJ2-5, with D perhaps TRBD2 (5 bases). CDR3 length: 15 amino acids. Germline V gene sequence: CDR1 SGDLS, CDR2 YYNGEE. V was trimmed by 2 bases and J by 5 bases, leaving 16 bases between them. The CDR3 DNA sequence: TGTGCCAGCAGCGTTAACGGGGTAGAGGGCGAGACCCAGTACTTC. This translates into CASSVNGVEGETQYF.

In its sample, this clonotype was seen many times. The V gene is TRBV2, the J gene TRBJ1-1; no reliable D call. V shed 9 bases and J shed 7 bases, with 18 bases lying between them. The CDR3 length is 13 residues. Germline CDR1 SNHLY, CDR2 FYNNEI. The CDR3 nucleotides are TGTGCCAGAAGACCCGACGCGGGAAATGAAGCTTTCTTT. It specifies CARRPDAGNEAFF.

For this clonotype: It may be a read error: a sequence one base away is much more abundant. V and J are TRBV20-1 and TRBJ2-4, with D maybe TRBD2 (6 bases). The germline gives CDR1 DFQATT, CDR2 SNEGSKA (reference sequence). V shed 6 bases and J shed 3 bases, with 18 bases lying between them. The CDR3 covers 15 residues. Here the CDR3 DNA reads TGCAGTGCCGCCACGCTAGCGCCTGACAAAAACATTCAGTACTTC. Its protein product is CSAATLAPDKNIQYF.

In its sample, this clonotype was seen many times. The chain combines TRBV12-3 or TRBV12-4 with TRBJ2-7, with D uncertain. This CDR3 region has 14 residues. V was trimmed by 2 bases and J by 7 bases, leaving 15 bases between them. The CDR3 region has the DNA TGTGCCAGCAGTTTAAGTAATTCCCATATGGAGCAGTACTTC. This encodes CASSLSNSHMEQYF.

A remark on this clonotype: Likely a read error: the CDR3 ends without its conserved phenylalanine or tryptophan. The V and J genes are TRBV7-6 and TRBJ2-7, with D possibly matching TRBD2 (5 bases). The CDR3 loop spans 13 amino acids. Per the germline V gene, CDR1 is SGHVS and CDR2 is FNYEAQ. Trimming pared 5 bases from V and 3 bases from J, leaving 11 bases between. CDR3: CASSRADVYEQYL. The CDR3 bases are TGTGCCAGCAGCAGAGCGGACGTCTACGAGCAGTACCTC.

J is TRBJ2-3 and V is TRBV7-9; 9 bases align to TRBD2. CDR1 is SEHNR, CDR2 FQNEAQ, per germline (reference sequence). The ends lost 1 base at V and 1 base at J; junction bases unmatched: 3. This CDR3 contains 16 residues. Here the CDR3 DNA reads TGTGCCAGCAGCTTAGATGGCGGGAGGGGCACAGATACGCAGTATTTT. Amino acid sequence: CASSLDGGRGTDTQYF.

This clonotype was detected a few times. The chain has TRBV30 and TRBJ2-2, with D possibly being TRBD1 (5 bases). Germline CDR1 is GTSNPN and CDR2 is SVGIG (reference sequence). The CDR3 runs to 16 residues. Between the trimmed V and J ends, which lost 0 bases and 3 bases, there was a span of 14 bases. The CDR3 DNA reads TGTGCCTGGAGTGTACAGGCCGGTGGTTACACCGGGGAGCTGTTTTTT. Translating it yields CAWSVQAGGYTGELFF.

This clonotype was counted a single time. V gene TRBV4-2 combines with J gene TRBJ2-1, with D tentatively TRBD1 or TRBD2 (7 bases each). The CDR3 length is 20 residues. V lost 3 bases, J lost 2 bases, and 26 bases lay in between. Germline V CDR1 and CDR2: LGHNA, YNFKEQ. The DNA of the CDR3 is TGTGCCAGCAGCCAGGGCGGGGGACAGAGTTCTCAGAAGACCTACAATGAGCAGTTCTTC. It yields the protein CASSQGGGQSSQKTYNEQFF.

Many counts were recorded for this clonotype. The CDR3 is CASSATGQGVEAFF. The CDR3 bases are TGTGCCAGCAGTGCGACGGGGCAGGGGGTCGAAGCTTTCTTT. The chain employs TRBV2 and TRBJ1-1; 7 bases are shared with TRBD1. V lost 4 bases to trimming and J lost 8 bases; unmatched junction nucleotides: 10. Looked up from germline, CDR1 is SNHLY and CDR2 is FYNNEI. This CDR3 comprises 14 residues.

As concerns this clonotype: A much larger clone lies a single base off, so this may be a read error. The J gene is TRBJ2-5, the V gene TRBV28; 7 bases line up with TRBD2. Germline loops: CDR1 MDHEN, CDR2 SYDVKM. This CDR3 is built from 17 residues. Trimming took 3 bases from V and 2 from J; bases not matched to a gene: 12. The CDR3: CASSFPLWGGPQETQYF. CDR3 in DNA: TGTGCCAGCAGTTTCCCCCTTTGGGGAGGGCCTCAAGAGACCCAGTACTTC. The full variable domain, its missing parts supplied by reference TRBV28 and TRBJ2-5, is DVKVTQSSRYLVKRTGEKVFLECVQDMDHENMFWYRQDPGLGLRLIYFSYDVKMKEKGDIPEGYSVSREKKERFSLILESASTNQTSMYLCASSFPLWGGPQETQYFGPGTRLLVL.

To note about this clonotype: Since no conserved phenylalanine or tryptophan closes the CDR3, a read error is the likely cause. The CDR3 nucleotides read TGTGCCAGCAGTTTCGGCCGGGCCTCCTACGAGCAGTACTAC. Translation gives CASSFGRASYEQYY. This rearrangement joins TRBV27 to TRBJ2-7, with no clear D. V dropped 3 bases and J dropped 0 bases, with 9 bases sitting between them. CDR1 is MNHEY and CDR2 is SMNVEV in the germline V gene (reference sequence). The CDR3 totals 14 residues.

This clonotype was found many times. J is TRBJ2-7 and V is TRBV5-1; possibly TRBD2 for D (5 bases). The V end lost 4 bases, the J end lost 0 bases, and 11 bases lay between the germline ends. The CDR3 is made up of 14 amino acids. The germline gives CDR1 SGHRS, CDR2 YFSETQ. In DNA, the CDR3 is TGCGCCAGCAGCCATGGACTCGGCTCCTACGAGCAGTACTTC. The encoded protein is CASSHGLGSYEQYF.

The V gene is TRBV7-9, the J gene TRBJ2-7; TRBD2 agrees at 8 bases. The V segment lost 3 bases and the J segment 0 bases; nucleotides outside the gene matches: 4. The germline CDR1 and CDR2 sequences are SEHNR and FQNEAQ (reference sequence). This CDR3 is built from 15 residues. The CDR3 coding sequence is TGTGCCAGCAGCTTCGGCGGGGGGCCCTCCTACGAGCAGTACTTC. Residues: CASSFGGGPSYEQYF.

The table lists this clonotype with many counts. This chain links TRBV5-4 with TRBJ2-3; 10 positions agree with TRBD2. The CDR3 is 18 residues long. Germline V CDR1 and CDR2: SGHNT, YYREEE (reference sequence). V shed 4 bases and J 4 bases; nucleotides not matched to a gene: 15. The CDR3 DNA follows: TGTGCCAGCAGCGTGAAACTAGCGGGGAGGGGATCCCCAGATACGCAGTATTTT. Translating it yields CASSVKLAGRGSPDTQYF.

The V gene is TRBV27, the J gene TRBJ2-7; 8 bases match TRBD1. The CDR3 loop spans 15 amino acids. The ends lost 2 bases at V and 5 bases at J; junction bases unmatched: 8. Germline V gene sequence: CDR1 MNHEY, CDR2 SMNVEV (reference sequence). As DNA, the CDR3 is TGTGCCAGCAGTTTAAGGGCAGGGGGCGCAAACGAGCAGTACTTC. Translating it yields CASSLRAGGANEQYF.

This clonotype has a handful of counts. The genes are TRBV7-6 and TRBJ2-5; TRBD2 matches at 9 bases. CDR3 length equals 14 residues. Germline loops: CDR1 SGHVS, CDR2 FNYEAQ. The ends lost 4 bases at V and 5 bases at J; junction bases unmatched: 5. CDR3 loop: CASSYGLAPETQYF. DNA for the CDR3: TGTGCCAGCAGCTACGGACTAGCGCCCGAGACCCAGTACTTC.

The sample holds many counts of this clonotype. The chain has TRBV6-5 and TRBJ2-3, with TRBD2 identical over 8 bases. The CDR3 extends over 16 amino acids. Germline trimming cut 0 bases from V and 3 bases from J; bases unmatched to any gene: 5. Germline CDR1 is MNHEY and CDR2 is SVGAGI. In nucleotides, the CDR3 is TGTGCCAGCAGTTACTCTACGGGAGGGCAGACAGATACGCAGTATTTT. Its translation: CASSYSTGGQTDTQYF.

This clonotype was seen ten or more times. V and J are TRBV5-6 and TRBJ2-4; 7 bases align to TRBD1. The CDR3 covers 15 residues. Unmatched junction bases numbered 7, after V lost 4 bases and J lost 3 bases. Germline V gene lookup returns CDR1 SGHDT and CDR2 YYEEEE. As DNA, the CDR3 is TGTGCCAGCAGCCTGGAGGACAGGATCAAAAACATTCAGTACTTC. Its translation is CASSLEDRIKNIQYF.

This clonotype was counted many times. The chain combines TRBV11-2 with TRBJ2-3; 8 bases are shared with TRBD1. CDR3 length: 16 amino acids. Trimming removed 5 bases from V and 0 bases from J; junction bases left unmatched: 7. Germline V gene data show CDR1 as SGHAT and CDR2 as FQNNGV. The CDR3: CASSLTGGTSTDTQYF. The CDR3 DNA reads TGTGCCAGCAGCCTTACAGGGGGAACTAGCACAGATACGCAGTATTTT.

Points on this clonotype: Given a much more abundant clone one base away, this may be a read error. The V and J genes are TRBV28 and TRBJ2-5; D remains unclear. The length of the CDR3 is 19 residues. Germline-derived CDR1 and CDR2 are MDHEN and SYDVKM. The ends were cut back, 6 bases at V and 5 bases at J, with 31 bases in the middle. The DNA of the CDR3 is TGTGCCAGCAGCCTAAACGCTCACGGCCAGAACCATTTGCGTGAGACCCAGTACTTC. It encodes CASSLNAHGQNHLRETQYF.

Concerning this clonotype: One end of the junction does not line up with germline, which may come from a read error. The gene calls are TRBV27 and TRBJ2-3; 10 bases agree with TRBD2. The CDR3 is 16 amino acids. The V gene's germline CDR1 is MNHEY and CDR2 SMNVEV (reference sequence). CDR3 nucleotide sequence: TGTGCCAGCAGTTTATTGCGGACTAGCGGCACAGATACGCAGTGTTTT. This translates into CASSLLRTSGTDTQCF.

Regarding this clonotype: A read error is possible here, since a much larger clone lies one base away. The chain joins TRBV13 to TRBJ2-5; maybe TRBD1 (6 bases). The germline V gene has CDR1 PRHDT and CDR2 FYEKMQ (reference sequence). V was trimmed by 1 base and J by 3 bases, leaving 15 bases between them. The CDR3 consists of 16 residues. The CDR3 region is CASSLVLGGREETQYF. The CDR3 bases are TGTGCCAGCAGCTTAGTTCTTGGGGGCCGGGAAGAGACCCAGTACTTC.

In its sample, this clonotype was seen a few times. This chain connects TRBV27 to TRBJ1-1; 8 nucleotides match TRBD1. The V segment lost 9 bases and the J segment 4 bases; nucleotides outside the gene matches: 7. The CDR3 is 13 amino acids. Germline assignment: CDR1 MNHEY and CDR2 SMNVEV (reference sequence). The CDR3, as DNA: TGTGCCAGTAAAGAGACAGGGGCCACTGAAGCTTTCTTT. Amino acid sequence: CASKETGATEAFF.

CDR3 in DNA: TGTGCCAGCAGCAGGCGGACAGGGGGTTCGTACGAGCAGTACTTC. Residues: CASSRRTGGSYEQYF. The chain recombines TRBV11-1 with TRBJ2-7; 10 bases match TRBD1. V lost 5 bases and J lost 4; bases outside the gene matches: 8. This CDR3 is built from 15 residues. Germline V gene data show CDR1 as SGHAT and CDR2 as FQDESV (reference sequence).

The chain has TRBV5-1 and TRBJ2-3; D perhaps matches TRBD1 (6 bases). The CDR3 is 13 amino acids. V gave up 2 bases and J gave up 6 bases, with 10 bases separating them. Germline values: CDR1 SGHRS, CDR2 YFSETQ. The CDR3 DNA follows: TGCGCCAGCAGCTTCAGGGGCTCGGATACGCAGTATTTT. The encoded protein is CASSFRGSDTQYF. Using reference TRBV5-1 and TRBJ2-3 for the parts outside the CDR3, the full variable domain is KAGVTQTPRYLIKTRGQQVTLSCSPISGHRSVSWYQQTPGQGLQFLFEYFSETQRNKGNFPGRFSGRQFSNSRSEMNVSTLELGDSALYLCASSFRGSDTQYFGPGTRLTVL.

The chain joins TRBV27 to TRBJ1-1, with D possibly being TRBD1 (6 bases). V was clipped by 6 bases and J by 5 bases, with 13 bases between them. Germline V lookup: CDR1 MNHEY, CDR2 SMNVEV (reference sequence). The CDR3 runs 13 residues. As DNA, the CDR3 is TGTGCCAGCAGCCCGATCCAGGGGACTGAAGCTTTCTTT. Protein product: CASSPIQGTEAFF.

On this clonotype: At one boundary the junction diverges from the germline segment, which might be a read error. The chain recombines TRBV4-1 with TRBJ1-1; D uncertain. Germline CDR1 is MGHRA and CDR2 is YSYEKL. The CDR3 runs to 15 residues. This CDR3 is CSSSQGQLAQYEAFF. The CDR3, as DNA: TGCTCCAGCAGCCAAGGCCAGCTGGCACAATATGAAGCTTTCTTT.

This clonotype showed up many times. J is TRBJ1-5 and V is TRBV6-5, with TRBD1 identical over 8 bases. Trimming removed 4 bases from V and 2 bases from J; junction bases left unmatched: 4. The length of the CDR3 is 15 residues. The germline CDR1 and CDR2 sequences are MNHEY and SVGAGI. The chain's CDR3 is CASSSRGLGNQPQHF. The CDR3 DNA reads TGTGCCAGCAGTTCCAGGGGGCTGGGCAATCAGCCCCAGCATTTT.

This clonotype was recorded many times. V and J are TRBV20-1 and TRBJ2-7, with a weak D call TRBD2 (5 bases). Germline V gene sequence: CDR1 DFQATT, CDR2 SNEGSKA (reference sequence). There are 16 residues in the CDR3. Deletions cut 6 bases from V and 0 bases from J, with 21 bases between. CDR3 in amino acids: CSARPGLKRSSYEQYF. In nucleotides, the CDR3 is TGCAGTGCCAGACCCGGACTGAAGCGGAGCTCCTACGAGCAGTACTTC.

This clonotype was counted ten times or more. The chain couples TRBV28 to TRBJ2-2; D not certain. The V and J ends lost 1 base and 1 base respectively, with 7 bases between them. The CDR3 is made up of 15 amino acids. Germline CDR1 is MDHEN and CDR2 is SYDVKM. In DNA form, the CDR3 reads TGTGCCAGCAGTTTATCCCAGATGAACACCGGGGAGCTGTTTTTT. This translates into CASSLSQMNTGELFF.